This T cell receptor beta chain was recorded in a study of T-cell memory formation after mild COVID-19. Study-wide results and limits: Researchers report contracting CD4+ clones mostly in CM and EM, with CD8+ clones in EMRA.

TCRdb called the 5' RACE reads again in MiXCR, with one record for every CDR3 protein. The sample has about 13,000 distinct CDR3 sequences; around 15% are singletons. Per germline, CDR1 ENHRY and CDR2 SYGVKD. The CDR3 covers 17 residues. V lost 4 bases, J lost 2 bases, and 8 bases stayed unmatched. This clonotype has a count of ten or more. Its matching antigen is unknown. The V gene is TRBV10-3, the J gene TRBJ1-6, with TRBD1 matching 7 bases. Sequencing was done on a sample of PBMCs or a T cell subset sorted from them (not recorded which). The sequence was obtained from a man aged 18 to 29 who had mild COVID-19 (a few samples of this study predate the infection). Cell type and time point are not known. The CDR3 reads CAISGAETGTYNSPLHF. The CDR3 nucleotides are TGTGCCATCAGTGGAGCGGAGACAGGGACCTATAATTCACCCCTCCACTTT.